One sample yielded the 18 T cell receptor beta chains listed below, sequenced in a study of identical twins. TCRdb re-analysed the 5' RACE reads in MiXCR, keeping a single row per CDR3 protein. The sample includes 1.5 million to 2 million distinct CDR3 sequences, 25% to 35% seen only once; the top ten take under 0.35%. Sequences were obtained from cord blood. These receptors were taken from a newborn girl in good health.

This clonotype was counted only a few times. The genes are TRBV12-5 and TRBJ2-5, with 7 bases lining up with TRBD1. Germline CDR1 is LGHNT and CDR2 is FRNRAP. This CDR3 has 16 amino acids. The J segment lost 2 bases and the V segment lost 1 base, leaving 7 bases of the junction unmatched. The CDR3 reads CASGLGTGLPQETQYF. In nucleotides, the CDR3 is TGTGCTAGTGGTTTGGGGACAGGACTCCCGCAAGAGACCCAGTACTTC.

The chain uses TRBV10-3 and TRBJ1-2; D gene uncertain. The length of the CDR3 is 15 residues. In germline, CDR1 is ENHRY, CDR2 SYGVKD. V lost 6 bases and J 0 bases, leaving 14 bases between the germline ends. The CDR3 loop reads CAISVGQTSNYGYTF. DNA for the CDR3: TGTGCCATCAGCGTTGGGCAGACCTCTAACTATGGCTACACCTTC.

V is TRBV6-5 and J is TRBJ2-5, with 8 bases identical to TRBD1. V gave up 0 bases and J gave up 3 bases; unmatched junction bases: 12. Germline CDR1 and CDR2: MNHEY and SVGAGI. The CDR3 totals 18 residues. The CDR3 protein is CASSYSSFDRGRKETQYF. Here the CDR3 DNA reads TGTGCCAGCAGTTACTCGAGTTTCGACAGGGGCCGTAAAGAGACCCAGTACTTC.

This clonotype came up a few times. The chain joins TRBV24-1 to TRBJ2-4, with D uncertain. Gene TRBJ2-5 matches the end of the DNA better, so the J call may be wrong. The germline V gene encodes CDR1 KGHDR and CDR2 SFDVKD. The CDR3 extends over 14 amino acids. CDR3 protein: CATSDSGRGETQYF. The CDR3, as DNA: TGTGCCACCAGTGATTCTGGACGAGGAGAGACCCAGTACTTC.

In this sample, this clonotype turned up once. As DNA, the CDR3 is TGTGCCATCAGTGAGAGGACAGGGAGTAACGACGAGCAGTACTTC. It encodes CAISERTGSNDEQYF. The chain is built from TRBV10-3 and TRBJ2-7; 8 positions match TRBD1. Germline CDR1 is ENHRY and CDR2 is SYGVKD. The CDR3 spans 15 residues. Trimming at V came to 2 bases and at J to 5 bases, leaving 8 bases not matched to a gene.

The chain carries TRBV28 and TRBJ1-4, with 7 bases fitting TRBD1. In germline, CDR1 is MDHEN, CDR2 SYDVKM. This CDR3 is built from 16 residues. V lost 5 bases and J lost 4; bases outside the gene matches: 10. DNA for the CDR3: TGTGCCAGCAGTCCCCAGCCGGGACAGTTTAATGAAAAACTGTTTTTT. Protein product: CASSPQPGQFNEKLFF.

Note on this clonotype: An end of the junction does not agree with germline; a read error may underlie this. The chain recombines TRBV9 with TRBJ2-1; 7 bases line up with TRBD2. The CDR3 loop spans 18 amino acids. CDR1 and CDR2 (germline): SGDLS, YYNGEE. CDR3: CACSVVPSGGFLYNEQFF. The CDR3 DNA sequence: TGTGCCTGCAGCGTAGTACCTAGCGGAGGGTTCCTTTACAATGAGCAGTTCTTC.

This clonotype was seen a few times. The CDR3 DNA reads TGTGCCAGCACCCTTGGACCGTTCTCCTATAATTCACCCCTCCACTTT. Translating it yields CASTLGPFSYNSPLHF. The chain joins TRBV5-4 to TRBJ1-6, with unresolved D. Germline V gives CDR1 SGHNT, CDR2 YYREEE (reference sequence). V shed 6 bases and J shed 0 bases, with 13 bases lying between them. The CDR3 sequence is 16 residues long.

The rearrangement uses TRBV19 and TRBJ2-3, with no clear D. The germline CDR1 and CDR2 sequences are LNHDA and SQIVND (reference sequence). This CDR3 has 15 amino acids. V shed 7 bases and J shed 4 bases, with 18 bases lying between them. The CDR3 DNA follows: TGTGCCAGTAACCCCGGCTACAATACAGCAGATACGCAGTATTTT. Encoded protein: CASNPGYNTADTQYF.

The CDR3 loop is CASSLVTGAKNIQYF. The CDR3 DNA follows: TGTGCCAGCAGCTTAGTAACGGGAGCCAAAAACATTCAGTACTTC. This sequence joins TRBV7-8 and TRBJ2-4; D remains unclear. This CDR3 has 15 amino acids. V lost 1 base and J lost 0, with 7 bases in between. Germline CDR1 reads SGHVS; CDR2 reads FQNEAQ.

V usage is TRBV28 and J usage is TRBJ2-5; TRBD2 is a possible D gene (5 bases). The CDR3 runs to 16 residues. V gave up 4 bases and J gave up 2 bases, with 17 bases separating them. CDR1 is MDHEN and CDR2 is SYDVKM in the germline V gene. In DNA, the CDR3 is TGTGCCAGCAGTTGGATAGCGAAACTGAAACAAGAGACCCAGTACTTC. It codes for CASSWIAKLKQETQYF.

V gene TRBV12-3 or TRBV12-4 combines with J gene TRBJ2-7, with 11 bases identical to TRBD2. CDR3 length: 16 amino acids. V shed 4 bases and J 0 bases; nucleotides not matched to a gene: 5. The CDR3 region has the DNA TGTGCCAGCAGTTCCTGGGGACTAGCGGACTCCTACGAGCAGTACTTC. It translates to CASSSWGLADSYEQYF.

In its sample, this clonotype was seen a few times. CDR3 sequence (DNA): TGTGCCAGCAGCCCGGAAGTTTTGGCCTACAATGAGCAGTTCTTC. As protein: CASSPEVLAYNEQFF. This chain joins TRBV7-6 and TRBJ2-1; D gene unclear. The CDR3 contains 15 residues. Germline assignment: CDR1 SGHVS and CDR2 FNYEAQ. Trimming took 5 bases from V and 2 from J, leaving 13 bases between them.

The chain combines TRBV27 with TRBJ2-7, with D tentatively TRBD2 (6 bases). CDR1 and CDR2 (germline): MNHEY, SMNVEV (reference sequence). The germline V and J ends were trimmed by 0 bases and 3 bases, with 12 bases remaining between them. This CDR3 is built from 15 residues. The CDR3 nucleotides read TGTGCCAGCAGTTTATCAGTTGTGGGGGGCTACGAGCAGTACTTC. Translating it yields CASSLSVVGGYEQYF.

The chain combines TRBV10-3 with TRBJ2-3, with 14 nucleotides matching TRBD2. J lost 0 bases, V lost 0 bases, and 5 bases had no gene match. The CDR3 totals 19 residues. Germline CDR1 is ENHRY and CDR2 is SYGVKD. The CDR3 DNA reads as TGTGCCATCAGTGAGTCTGGGACTAGCGGGAGTACTAGCACAGATACGCAGTATTTT. Its translation: CAISESGTSGSTSTDTQYF.

The genes are TRBV25-1 and TRBJ2-7, with 8 nucleotides matching TRBD2. The V gene end was trimmed by 2 bases and the J gene end by 6 bases; junction bases not matched to a gene: 9. Per germline, CDR1 MGHDK and CDR2 SYGVNS. The CDR3 sequence is 15 residues long. For the CDR3, the DNA is TGTGCCAGCAGTGAACGAGATAGCGGGAAGGGCGAGCAGTACTTC. Protein: CASSERDSGKGEQYF.

The genes are TRBV3-1 and TRBJ2-2; D gene unclear. The CDR3 has 17 residues. V dropped 1 base and J dropped 0 bases, with 12 bases sitting between them. The germline V gene has CDR1 LGHDT and CDR2 YNNKEL (reference sequence). The CDR3 DNA reads as TGTGCCAGCAGCCAAGGTCAGAGACGGACGAACACCGGGGAGCTGTTTTTT. It translates to CASSQGQRRTNTGELFF.

This clonotype was seen ten or more times. The genes are TRBV24-1 and TRBJ2-1, with D uncertain. The CDR3 totals 13 residues. The V end lost 1 base, the J end lost 6 bases, and 6 bases lay between the germline ends. Looked up from germline, CDR1 is KGHDR and CDR2 is SFDVKD. The chain's CDR3 is CATSDLWGNEQFF. The CDR3 nucleotides read TGTGCCACCAGTGATTTATGGGGCAATGAGCAGTTCTTC.